A selection of T cell receptor beta chains follows, all from one sample in a study of shared clonotypes between healthy human individuals. Profiling relied on immunoSEQ multiplex PCR, and the TCRdb table lists in-frame clones only, not all of them. The sample holds over 2 million clones, about 95% seen once. The source material was naive CD8+ T cells sorted from blood. The receptors derive from a young man in good health. The conserved cysteine and the conserved F or W are not part of the CDR3 here.

TRBV5-1 ASTSGTNEQF
TRBV6-1 ASSEVGGSTDTQY
TRBV7-2 ASSLGLAGHEQF
TRBV6-5 ASSYGGFGDTQY
TRBV11-1 ASSISDIFYGYT
TRBV4-1 ASHIDSLSNYGYT
TRBV11-3 ASSLTGSRTGELF
TRBV11-2 ASSPSLGGLGETQY
TRBV6-5 ASSYSGSYGYT
TRBV5-6 ASSIEAGGPVNEQF
TRBV28 ASSLSGNTGELF
TRBV7-9 ASSLDLAGVNEQF
TRBV5-4 ASSLARGPGYT
TRBV19 ASSIVGGSSTDTQY
TRBV2 ASSEISGQFYEQY
TRBV19 ASMGGLKQF
TRBV7-6 ASSLTGTYEQY
TRBV4-1 ASSQTSGQTSYEQY
TRBV4-1 ASSLQPGLGNNEQF
TRBV5-4 ASSLRQGTFYEQY
TRBV28 ASTIERGVTDTQY
TRBV4-1 ASSQDDRAGEQY
TRBV19 ASSPDREDTGELF
TRBV4-1 ASSQGTGDQPQH
TRBV9 ASSADREGDEKLF
TRBV28 ASREIKPGYQETQY
TRBV6-5 ASSQGTVFEQF
TRBV30 AWSDPGRSYEQY
TRBV19 ASSMWLAEGTGELF
TRBV9 ASSQGGEAAYEQY
TRBV6-5 ASSYASGSTYEQY
TRBV19 ASSMGQGRDTQY
TRBV9 ASSVVPSSYEQY
TRBV9 ASSTGQGIPAF
TRBV28 ASTHGVDWANIQY
TRBV7-9 ASSLDGTFDTQY
TRBV5-1 ASSLPYLAGGQETQY
TRBV5-6 ASSFGRSTDTQY
TRBV30 AWSLGLALYEQY
TRBV9 ASSVGTGMNTGELF
TRBV7-7 ASSLALDSPLH
TRBV29-1 SVDPQTQY
TRBV18 ASSPPGPPDGYT